The clone carrying this T cell receptor (beta chain) was observed a few times. Its specificity is unknown. Unique molecular identifiers were carried by the TCR beta cDNA libraries. T cells, roughly 0.9 to 11 million of them, yielded roughly 0.5 million cDNA molecules. Via MiXCR, TCRdb re-called the PCR reads, giving one row per CDR3 protein. This sample has hundreds of thousands of distinct CDR3 sequences, with 25% to 30% found just once. The CDR3 spans 13 residues. Deletions cut 1 base from V and 8 bases from J, with 12 bases between. Germline CDR1 is SGHRS and CDR2 is YFSETQ. The source of the sample is a study of post-analysis software for immune sequencing data. Looking at the study overall: Included courses were relapsing-remitting and secondary progressive multiple sclerosis; progressive-relapsing multiple sclerosis was also included. Whole-study findings and limits: Roughly 5 TRBV segments occurring more often in patients than controls included TRBV5-6, TRBV5-1 and TRBV20-1. Among multiple sclerosis patients, normalized Chao1 diversity was significantly below that of controls. The authors found that F measure strongly co-clustered same-batch samples.

The chain has TRBV5-1 and TRBJ1-2; D not resolved. Sequences were obtained from blood. The receptor was isolated from a girl aged 5-17 years with multiple sclerosis. The CDR3 bases are TGCGCCAGCAGCTTGTGGCAGAATGGCGGCTACACCTTC. Encoded protein: CASSLWQNGGYTF.